The clone carrying this T cell receptor (beta chain) has a handful of counts. These data belong to a study of blood T cell repertoires in COVID-19. Study overall: Acute and convalescent COVID-19 samples came from the United States, Italy and Spain. From T cells, B-cell-depleted T cells, or PBMCs came the material, which was cDNA or gDNA.

This CDR3 region has 14 residues. Germline V CDR1 and CDR2: MNHEY, SVGAGI. Trimming cost V 6 bases and J 4 bases; bases outside gene matches: 2. In the authors' workflow: For nucleated cells, counts were estimated from reference gene primer amplification. This table comes from immunoSEQ multiplex PCR, and its TCRdb copy is limited to in-frame clones, with some not included. Clonal size and the V and J genes are those of that table, whereas D and trimming came from the DNA. The sample shows about 38,000 clones, around four fifths of them seen only once. The chain couples TRBV6-5 to TRBJ2-2, with TRBD2 matching 10 bases. Material: peripheral blood. The clonotype originates from a man aged 45 to 65 with active COVID-19. CDR3 sequence reads: CASSRTSGTGELFF. The CDR3 nucleotides read TGTGCCAGCAGCCGGACTAGCGGCACCGGGGAGCTGTTTTTT.